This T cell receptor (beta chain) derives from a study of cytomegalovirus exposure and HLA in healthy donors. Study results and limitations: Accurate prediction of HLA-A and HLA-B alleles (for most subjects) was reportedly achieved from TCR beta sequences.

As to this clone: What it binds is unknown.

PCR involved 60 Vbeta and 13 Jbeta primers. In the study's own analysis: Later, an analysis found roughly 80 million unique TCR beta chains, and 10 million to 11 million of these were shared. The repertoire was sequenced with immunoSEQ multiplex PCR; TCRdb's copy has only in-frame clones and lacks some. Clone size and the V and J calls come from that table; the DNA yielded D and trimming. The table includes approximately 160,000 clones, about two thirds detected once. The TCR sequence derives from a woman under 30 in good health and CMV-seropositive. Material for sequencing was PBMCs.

CDR3 DNA: TGTGCCAGCAGCTCCCGACAGGGGAGAGTATCGAACACTGAAGCTTTCTTT. Protein: CASSSRQGRVSNTEAFF. The J gene is TRBJ1-1, the V gene TRBV5-4; 8 bases are a match to TRBD1. With V trimmed by 3 bases and J by 1 base, 11 bases remained unmatched. CDR1 and CDR2 (germline): SGHNT, YYREEE (reference sequence). This CDR3 spans 17 amino acids. Based on the CDR3 plus reference TRBV5-4 and TRBJ1-1, the full variable domain is ETGVTQSPTHLIKTRGQQVTLRCSSQSGHNTVSWYQQALGQGPQFIFQYYREEENGRGNFPPRFSGLQFPNYSSELNVNALELDDSALYLCASSSRQGRVSNTEAFFGQGTRLTVV.